This T cell receptor (beta chain) is drawn from a study of early T cells in non-severe SARS-CoV-2 infection. cDNA molecules, individually, were tagged with unique molecular identifiers. MiXCR, applied by TCRdb to the 5' RACE reads, yields one record per CDR3 protein. The table includes under 60,000 distinct CDR3 sequences, roughly 9% detected once. The CDR3 is made up of 16 amino acids. The V gene's germline CDR1 is SQVTM and CDR2 ANQGSEA. V was pared by 0 bases and J by 1 base, with 15 bases between. In this sample, this clonotype turned up many times. Source: whole blood, taken at baseline. The gene calls are TRBV29-1 and TRBJ1-2; no reliable D call. The TCR was taken from an adult who was a healthcare worker with PCR-confirmed SARS-CoV-2 infection or an uninfected control (not recorded which). This CDR3 reads CSVEDGPAILNYGYTF. The CDR3 coding sequence is TGCAGCGTTGAAGATGGCCCCGCCATACTTAACTATGGCTACACCTTC.